The sequence of this T cell receptor beta chain was determined in a study of CD8 T cells in ankylosing spondylitis. Study outcomes and limitations: Clones tied to disease were said to be significantly enriched in matched ankylosing spondylitis synovial fluid. One TCR beta motif, made up of several highly homologous variants, appeared characteristic of ankylosing spondylitis blood. Reactive arthritis synovial fluid and blood previously showed some of these motif variants.

Germline loops: CDR1 SGHDT, CDR2 YYEEEE. J lost 7 bases, V lost 3 bases, and 3 bases had no gene match. The CDR3 length is 14 residues. With molecular barcodes, quantitative 5'-RACE was used to make the TCR beta libraries. Each CDR3 protein gets one entry after TCRdb re-called the 5' RACE reads with MiXCR. Among hundreds of thousands of distinct CDR3 sequences, roughly 26% were seen once, and the ten largest hold about 0.92%. As for this clonotype: Its antigen remains unknown.

Input material: blood, either unsorted or a sorted T cell fraction (not recorded which). The receptor was derived from a male donor with ankylosing spondylitis. The rearrangement links TRBV5-6 to TRBJ1-5; 11 bases align to TRBD1. As DNA, the CDR3 is TGTGCCAGCAGCTGGGGACAGGGGGGCCAGCCCCAGCATTTT. As protein: CASSWGQGGQPQHF.